Shown below are 18 T cell receptor beta chains from a single sample sequenced in a study of siplizumab effects on memory and regulatory T cells. Clones were sequenced by immunoSEQ multiplex PCR, and TCRdb holds only the in-frame ones, with some missing. Among tens of thousands of clones listed, about 89% were seen once. The specimen was CD8+ T cells sorted from blood. The receptor source for this set is a human donor in good health.

The chain joins TRBV5-1 to TRBJ2-6, with TRBD2 as a possible D gene (7 bases). Deletions cut 1 base from V and 0 bases from J, with 32 bases between. This CDR3 spans 24 amino acids. Looked up from germline, CDR1 is SGHRS and CDR2 is YFSETQ. The CDR3 sequence is CASSLYPMKNTPPGGYSGANVLTF. DNA of the CDR3: TGCGCCAGCAGCTTGTACCCCATGAAAAATACCCCGCCGGGGGGCTACTCTGGGGCCAACGTCCTGACTTTC. The variable domain in full, completed from reference TRBV5-1 and TRBJ2-6, reads KAGVTQTPRYLIKTRGQQVTLSCSPISGHRSVSWYQQTPGQGLQFLFEYFSETQRNKGNFPGRFSGRQFSNSRSEMNVSTLELGDSALYLCASSLYPMKNTPPGGYSGANVLTFGAGSRLTVL.

The chain recombines TRBV6-5 with TRBJ2-7; no firm D call. Between the trimmed V and J ends, which lost 7 bases and 9 bases, there was a span of 19 bases. Looked up from germline, CDR1 is MNHEY and CDR2 is SVGAGI. This CDR3 region has 13 residues. CDR3 in amino acids: CASINSQAETQYF. CDR3 DNA: TGTGCCAGCATCAACTCGCAGGCTGAAACGCAGTACTTC.

The chain uses TRBV6-5 and TRBJ1-4; possible D gene TRBD1, 5 bases. The CDR3 has 14 amino acids. Germline-derived CDR1 and CDR2 are MNHEY and SVGAGI. V lost 1 base and J lost 8, with 11 bases in between. DNA of the CDR3: TGTGCCAGCAGTTACTACAGGCGGCACGAAAAACTGTTTTTT. Protein product: CASSYYRRHEKLFF.

The chain has TRBV11-2 and TRBJ1-1; D call uncertain. CDR1 SGHAT and CDR2 FQNNGV come from the germline V gene. The CDR3 is 17 residues long. V shed 2 bases and J shed 1 base, with 17 bases lying between them. The CDR3 DNA reads TGTGCCAGCAGCTTAAGATGGGTCGGGTCAGCGAACACTGAAGCTTTCTTT. Translated, it gives CASSLRWVGSANTEAFF.

V and J are TRBV2 and TRBJ2-6; D is ambiguous. Germline CDR1 SNHLY, CDR2 FYNNEI. V was clipped by 2 bases and J by 0 bases, with 2 bases between them. The CDR3 runs to 14 residues. CDR3 region: CASSEPSGANVLTF. The CDR3 bases are TGTGCCAGCAGTGAACCCTCTGGGGCCAACGTCCTGACTTTC.

The CDR3: CASSPRTVRSSYNEQFF. The CDR3 nucleotides are TGCGCCAGCAGCCCCCGGACAGTCCGGAGCTCCTACAATGAGCAGTTCTTC. The genes are TRBV5-1 and TRBJ2-1, with D possibly being TRBD1 (6 bases). CDR3 size: 17 residues. Between the trimmed V and J ends, which lost 4 bases and 0 bases, there was a span of 17 bases. Germline V gene data show CDR1 as SGHRS and CDR2 as YFSETQ.

This clone showed up just a few times. The sample holds other DNA sequences that translate to the same CDR3. This chain links TRBV27 with TRBJ1-5; D ambiguous. V lost 3 bases and J 4 bases, leaving 4 bases between the germline ends. The length of the CDR3 is 12 residues. Germline V gives CDR1 MNHEY, CDR2 SMNVEV (reference sequence). As DNA, the CDR3 is TGTGCCAGCAGTTTCTTGAATCAGCCCCAGCATTTT. Translated: CASSFLNQPQHF.

The chain links TRBV29-1 to TRBJ2-7; D gene uncertain. V was pared by 7 bases and J by 0 bases, with 7 bases between. Germline CDR1 and CDR2: SQVTM and ANQGSEA. This CDR3 contains 11 residues. CDR3 DNA sequence: TGCAGCGCCGAGTCCTCCTACGAGCAGTACTTC. Residues: CSAESSYEQYF.

This sequence joins TRBV7-9 and TRBJ2-7; no clear D gene. Trimming removed 4 bases from V and 3 bases from J, with 13 bases in between. The CDR3 is made up of 14 amino acids. CDR1 and CDR2 (germline): SEHNR, FQNEAQ (reference sequence). The CDR3 protein is CASSWPRDGYEQYF. CDR3 nucleotide sequence: TGTGCCAGCAGCTGGCCTAGAGATGGCTACGAGCAGTACTTC.

The J gene is TRBJ1-1, the V gene TRBV6-5; 8 bases line up with TRBD1. With 4 bases clipped from V and 4 bases from J, the junction kept 5 bases outside the gene matches. The CDR3 is made up of 14 amino acids. Germline V gene lookup returns CDR1 MNHEY and CDR2 SVGAGI. CDR3 in amino acids: CASSSGQGGTEAFF. The CDR3 nucleotides read TGTGCCAGCAGTTCCGGACAGGGAGGCACTGAAGCTTTCTTT.

V and J are TRBV7-9 and TRBJ1-2; no clear D gene. The CDR3 contains 15 residues. CDR1 is SEHNR, CDR2 FQNEAQ, per germline (reference sequence). Trimming removed 4 bases from V and 0 bases from J, with 12 bases in between. In DNA, the CDR3 is TGTGCCAGCAGCTCCACGGAGGCTGCTAACTATGGCTACACCTTC. Protein product: CASSSTEAANYGYTF.

The J gene is TRBJ2-3, the V gene TRBV11-2; D is perhaps TRBD2 (7 bases). The CDR3 has 18 residues. Trimming took 0 bases from V and 5 from J, leaving 21 bases between them. The germline CDR1 and CDR2 sequences are SGHAT and FQNNGV. In nucleotides, the CDR3 is TGTGCCAGCAGCTTAGATCCCTCGCGGGGGCGCGCCGAAGATACGCAGTATTTT. The encoded protein is CASSLDPSRGRAEDTQYF. Together with reference TRBV11-2 and TRBJ2-3, the CDR3 gives the full variable domain: EAGVAQSPRYKIIEKRQSVAFWCNPISGHATLYWYQQILGQGPKLLIQFQNNGVVDDSQLPKDRFSAERLKGVDSTLKIQPAKLEDSAVYLCASSLDPSRGRAEDTQYFGPGTRLTVL.

This chain connects TRBV27 to TRBJ1-2, with 8 bases lining up with TRBD1. CDR1 and CDR2 (germline): MNHEY, SMNVEV (reference sequence). This CDR3 spans 14 amino acids. The ends lost 5 bases at V and 1 base at J; junction bases unmatched: 3. The CDR3 here is CASSQTGVNYGYTF. Here the CDR3 DNA reads TGTGCCAGCAGTCAGACAGGGGTTAACTATGGCTACACCTTC.

This rearrangement joins TRBV6-4 to TRBJ2-1; perhaps TRBD2 as D (7 bases). The CDR3 length is 17 residues. The V end lost 4 bases, the J end lost 6 bases, and 22 bases lay between the germline ends. Per germline, CDR1 MRHNA and CDR2 SNTAGT. CDR3 DNA: TGTGCCAGCAGTGCCAAGGGGGGCGGGAGAGGAGGCAATGAGCAGTTCTTC. It encodes CASSAKGGGRGGNEQFF.

CDR3 residues: CASSALAGVAYNEQFF. For the CDR3, the DNA is TGTGCCAGCAGTGCTCTAGCGGGAGTGGCCTACAATGAGCAGTTCTTC. The gene calls are TRBV27 and TRBJ2-1; 10 bases line up with TRBD2. CDR1 is MNHEY, CDR2 SMNVEV, per germline (reference sequence). The CDR3 is 16 amino acids. Trimming at V came to 5 bases and at J to 2 bases, leaving 6 bases not matched to a gene.

The chain links TRBV11-3 to TRBJ2-5; 8 bases are a match to TRBD1. Losses at the gene ends were 4 bases for V and 1 base for J; bases not matched to a gene: 8. Germline loops: CDR1 SGHNT, CDR2 YENEEA. This CDR3 contains 16 residues. CDR3 nucleotides: TGTGCCAGCAGCTCAGGACAGGGCTTCGGCCAAGAGACCCAGTACTTC. It specifies CASSSGQGFGQETQYF. Drawing the rest from reference TRBV11-3 and TRBJ2-5, the complete variable domain is EAGVVQSPRYKIIEKKQPVAFWCNPISGHNTLYWYLQNLGQGPELLIRYENEEAVDDSQLPKDRFSAERLKGVDSTLKIQPAELGDSAVYLCASSSGQGFGQETQYFGPGTRLLVL.

The rearrangement uses TRBV5-8 and TRBJ2-2; 7 bases map to TRBD2. The CDR3 contains 15 residues. The J segment lost 3 bases and the V segment lost 1 base, leaving 3 bases of the junction unmatched. CDR1 and CDR2 from the germline V gene are SGHTS and YDEGEE. CDR3 sequence (DNA): TGTGCCAGCAGCTTGCCTAGCGGTTACACCGGGGAGCTGTTTTTT. As protein: CASSLPSGYTGELFF.

The genes are TRBV12-5 and TRBJ2-6; perhaps TRBD1 as D (6 bases). Germline V gene lookup returns CDR1 LGHNT and CDR2 FRNRAP. This CDR3 is built from 13 residues. V lost 6 bases to trimming and J lost 10 bases, with 13 bases between them. CDR3 amino acids: CASGPGHPNVLTF. The DNA for the CDR3 is TGTGCTAGTGGGCCGGGACACCCTAACGTCCTGACTTTC.